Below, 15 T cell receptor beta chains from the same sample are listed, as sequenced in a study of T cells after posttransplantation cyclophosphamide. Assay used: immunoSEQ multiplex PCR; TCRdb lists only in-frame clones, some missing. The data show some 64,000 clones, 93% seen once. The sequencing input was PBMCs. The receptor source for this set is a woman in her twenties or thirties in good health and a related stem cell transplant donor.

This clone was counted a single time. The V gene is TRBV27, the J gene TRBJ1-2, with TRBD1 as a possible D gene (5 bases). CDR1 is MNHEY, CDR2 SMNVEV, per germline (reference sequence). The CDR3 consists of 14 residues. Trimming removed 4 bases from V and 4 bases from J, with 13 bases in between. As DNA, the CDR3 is TGTGCCAGCAGTTCTACAGGTAGATTCTATGGCTACACCTTC. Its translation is CASSSTGRFYGYTF.

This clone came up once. The CDR3 DNA follows: TGTGCCAGCAGCGTAGAAGGCTGGGGATCGAGTTCACCCCTCCACTTT. Its translation: CASSVEGWGSSSPLHF. This chain uses TRBV9 with TRBJ1-6, with no clear D. Germline V gives CDR1 SGDLS, CDR2 YYNGEE. CDR3 length: 16 residues. V shed 0 bases and J shed 9 bases, with 16 bases lying between them.

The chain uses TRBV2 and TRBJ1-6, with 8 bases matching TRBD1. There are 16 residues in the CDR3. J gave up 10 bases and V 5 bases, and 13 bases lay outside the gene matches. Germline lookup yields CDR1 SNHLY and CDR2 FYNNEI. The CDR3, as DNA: TGTGCCAGCAGTTCCACCTACCAGGGGGCTAACTCACCCCTCCACTTT. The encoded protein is CASSSTYQGANSPLHF.

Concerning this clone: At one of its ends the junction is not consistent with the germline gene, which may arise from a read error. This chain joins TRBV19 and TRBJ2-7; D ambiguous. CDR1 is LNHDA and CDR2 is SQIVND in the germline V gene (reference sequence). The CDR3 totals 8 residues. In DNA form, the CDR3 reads TGTGCCAGACCAACCCGTTCCTTC. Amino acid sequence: CARPTRSF. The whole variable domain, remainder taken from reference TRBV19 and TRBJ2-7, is DGGITQSPKYLFRKEGQNVTLSCEQNLNHDAMYWYRQDPGQGLRLIYYSQIVNDFQKGDIAEGYSVSREKKESFPLTVTSAQKNPTAFYLCARPTRSFGPGTRLTVT.

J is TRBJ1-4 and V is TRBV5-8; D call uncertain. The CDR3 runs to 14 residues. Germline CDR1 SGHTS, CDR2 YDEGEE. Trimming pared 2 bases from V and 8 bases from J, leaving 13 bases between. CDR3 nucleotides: TGTGCCAGCAGCTTAGACACCCTTCGAGAAAAACTGTTTTTT. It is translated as CASSLDTLREKLFF.

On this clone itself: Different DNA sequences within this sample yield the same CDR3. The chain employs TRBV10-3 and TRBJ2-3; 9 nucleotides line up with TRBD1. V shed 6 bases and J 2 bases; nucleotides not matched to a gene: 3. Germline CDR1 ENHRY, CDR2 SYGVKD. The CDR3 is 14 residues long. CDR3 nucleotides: TGTGCCATCAGCCGGGACAGGGACACAGATACGCAGTATTTT. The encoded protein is CAISRDRDTDTQYF.

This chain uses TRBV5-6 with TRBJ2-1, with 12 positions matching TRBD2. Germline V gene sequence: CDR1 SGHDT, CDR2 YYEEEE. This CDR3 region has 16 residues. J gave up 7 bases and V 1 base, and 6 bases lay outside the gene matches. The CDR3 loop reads CASSLMTSGGFNEQFF. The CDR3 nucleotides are TGTGCCAGCAGCTTGATGACTAGCGGGGGCTTTAATGAGCAGTTCTTC.

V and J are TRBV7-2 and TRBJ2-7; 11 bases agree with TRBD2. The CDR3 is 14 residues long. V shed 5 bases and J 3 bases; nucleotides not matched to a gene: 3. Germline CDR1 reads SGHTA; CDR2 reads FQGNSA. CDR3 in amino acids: CASSVSGGDYEQYF. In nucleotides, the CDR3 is TGTGCCAGCAGCGTTAGCGGGGGGGACTACGAGCAGTACTTC.

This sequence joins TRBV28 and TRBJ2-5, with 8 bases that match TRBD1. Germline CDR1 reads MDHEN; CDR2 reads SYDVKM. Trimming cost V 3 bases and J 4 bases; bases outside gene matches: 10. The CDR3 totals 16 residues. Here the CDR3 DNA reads TGTGCCAGCAGTTTCTCCCTGCAGGGGGCGAGAGAGACCCAGTACTTC. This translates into CASSFSLQGARETQYF.

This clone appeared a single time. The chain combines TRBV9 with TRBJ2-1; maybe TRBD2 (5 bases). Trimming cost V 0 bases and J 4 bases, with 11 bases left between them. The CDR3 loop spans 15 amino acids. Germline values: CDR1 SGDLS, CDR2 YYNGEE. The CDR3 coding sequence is TGTGCCAGCAGCGTAGCCTGGACTGGATACAATGAGCAGTTCTTC. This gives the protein CASSVAWTGYNEQFF.

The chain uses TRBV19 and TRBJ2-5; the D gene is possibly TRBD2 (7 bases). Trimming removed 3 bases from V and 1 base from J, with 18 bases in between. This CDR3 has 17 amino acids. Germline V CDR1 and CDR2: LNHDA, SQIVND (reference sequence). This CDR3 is CASSMLGGAGAQETQYF. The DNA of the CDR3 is TGTGCCAGTAGTATGCTAGGGGGGGCCGGGGCCCAAGAGACCCAGTACTTC.

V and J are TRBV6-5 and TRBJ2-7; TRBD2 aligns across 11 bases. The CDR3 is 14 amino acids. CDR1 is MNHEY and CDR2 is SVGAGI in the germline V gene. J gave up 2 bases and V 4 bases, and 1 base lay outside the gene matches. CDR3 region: CASSWTSGPYEQYF. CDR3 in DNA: TGTGCCAGCAGTTGGACTAGCGGGCCCTACGAGCAGTACTTC.

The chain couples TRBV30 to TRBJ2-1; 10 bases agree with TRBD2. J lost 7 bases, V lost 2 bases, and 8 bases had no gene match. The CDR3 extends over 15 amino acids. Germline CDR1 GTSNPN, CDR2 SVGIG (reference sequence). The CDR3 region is CAWSKSGGALNEQFF. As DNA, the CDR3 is TGTGCCTGGAGTAAAAGCGGGGGGGCCTTAAATGAGCAGTTCTTC.

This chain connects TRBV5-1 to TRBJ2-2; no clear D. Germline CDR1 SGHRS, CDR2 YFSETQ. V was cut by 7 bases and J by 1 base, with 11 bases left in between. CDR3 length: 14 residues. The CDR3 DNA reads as TGCGCCAGCTACGACTTGCGGAACACCGGGGAGCTGTTTTTT. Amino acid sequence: CASYDLRNTGELFF.

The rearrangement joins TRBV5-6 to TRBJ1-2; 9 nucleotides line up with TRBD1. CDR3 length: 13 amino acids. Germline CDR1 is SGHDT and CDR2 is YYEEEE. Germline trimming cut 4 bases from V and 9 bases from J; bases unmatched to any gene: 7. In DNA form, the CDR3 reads TGTGCCAGCAGCGCCCGGGACAGGGTGAGCTACACCTTC. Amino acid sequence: CASSARDRVSYTF.